The present T cell receptor beta chain was sequenced within a study of human T cells and chemical hapten exposure (dated by TCRdb to the early 2020s). About the full investigation: For sensitization, 2% DPC in acetone was applied to a roughly 2 cm by roughly 2 cm area of upper inner arm skin. Patient blood was sampled pre-sensitization (week 0) and at 2, 6 and about 24 weeks after DPC sensitization. This study followed changes in the peripheral blood TCR repertoire in vivo during primary and secondary sensitization of alopecia patients to the hapten diphenylcyclopropenone (DPC). For TCR sequencing, blood came from 25 to 30 alopecia patients at anywhere from one to four time points (pre-sensitization, 2, 6 and 24 weeks). Patch testing on the upper back used Finn chambers containing 0.01% DPC, with scoring done after 6 days according to International Contact Dermatitis Research Group standards. Throughout the roughly 25-week study period, patients were also given weekly therapeutic DPC doses on the scalp. The mostly female patient cohort included alopecia areata with under or over 50% scalp involvement, alopecia totalis and alopecia universalis. Libraries were pooled for sequencing, and per-sample TCR yields varied mainly because of small differences in library volumes within the pool. Overall study outcomes, separate from this receptor: Significantly more large CDR3 similarity clusters were formed by expanded TCRs than by pre-sensitization or healthy control sets, consistent with antigen-driven responses. Repeated subsampling changed both the strength of the expansion versus patch-test correlation and the threshold at which that correlation became significant. Because all patients had alopecia, a presumed autoimmune disease, the immune response of the patients might differ from that of healthy individuals. The number of TCRs above 1 in 1000 frequency did not change with DPC sensitization; there was no evidence of global repertoire structure alterations. A positive correlation was found between the number of PT1 expanded TCRs and patch test score, with significance reached at thresholds 8, 16 and 32 but not 4.

Library generation was performed with RACE. The data were produced on a NextSeq 500. Library preparation attached unique molecular identifiers to individual cDNA molecules for quantitative, reproducible TCR counting. Each blood RNA sample was used to sequence both TCR alpha and TCR beta chains. Turning to the authors' computational methods: The median number of TCRs per sample was around 100,000, ranging from about 23,224 to 700,000. The Decombinator software suite was used to annotate V, J and CDR3 in the TCR reads. For the PS versus PT1 abundance plots, all samples were subsampled to the same number of TCRs (28,000). TCRs were defined as expanded if absent before sensitization and observed at least eight times at the 2-week time point. TCRdb trimmed the raw reads at Q25, called clones with MiXCR and kept productive beta chains. Each entry merges the rows of one CDR3 protein and shows their most common DNA and genes. The V and J calls come from TCRdb's annotation, not from the publication. This sample comprises 85,000 to 100,000 distinct CDR3 sequences, 9.5% to 11% of them detected only once. The ten largest clones add up to more than 2% of the sample.

Looking up the germline V gene (reference sequence) yields CDR1 DFQATT and CDR2 SNEGSKA. Trimming takes 5 bases off V and 7 bases off J; junction bases not matched to a gene: 10. The CDR3 starts with the cysteine, ends with the phenylalanine, and has 13 residues. Left in the record is the CDR3 DNA by itself, 39 bases read in frame from the first base. The time point label here, explained by the study, means: patch test 2, 6 weeks after DPC sensitization. The treatment or condition label for this specimen denotes: therapeutic diphenylcyclopropenone sensitization with weekly scalp DPC. At each patch-test visit, blood was drawn before the patch test was applied. Eligible patients were aged 18 to 70, diagnosed with alopecia, deemed suitable for DPC therapy, and excluded if pregnant. Total RNA was isolated from unfractionated whole blood collected in Tempus Blood RNA tubes. This clonotype was recorded at least ten times. Its antigen remains undetermined. Per-base qualities were not stored, and no clone one base away is much larger.

Recombination joined TRBV20-1 with TRBJ1-1; 7 bases in between match TRBD1. This clonotype was sampled from a man aged 35 to 55 with alopecia areata. Some clones in this sample may be carry-over from other donors' samples. The material was whole blood, obtained in connection with sensitization to the hapten diphenylcyclopropenone (DPC). The DNA reads TGCAGTGCTGTCGGACAGGCGCCAAGTGAAGCTTTCTTT. This codes for CSAVGQAPSEAFF.